A single sample is the source of the 2 T cell receptor beta chains below, sequenced in a study of shared clonotypes between healthy human individuals. The protocol was immunoSEQ multiplex PCR, while the TCRdb copy is restricted to in-frame clones and leaves out a portion. The sample holds 450,000 to 500,000 clones; about 85% are singletons and the top ten take about 13%. Sequencing was done on a sample of PBMCs. The receptors come from a middle-aged woman in good health. Some clones in this sample may be carry-over from other donors' samples.

As regards this clone: This may stem from a read error, because a much larger clone lies one nucleotide away. This same CDR3 is encoded by further DNA sequences in the sample. J is TRBJ1-6 and V is TRBV5-4, with D tentatively TRBD1 (5 bases). The CDR3 extends over 17 amino acids. Germline V gene sequence: CDR1 SGHNT, CDR2 YYREEE (reference sequence). The CDR3 sequence: CASSLGLGTLTNSPLHF. The CDR3 DNA reads TGTGCCAGCAGCTTGGGCCTCGGGACCCTGACCAATTCACCCCTCCACTTC.

The rearrangement links TRBV20-1 to TRBJ2-1, with 7 bases that match TRBD1. The CDR3 spans 11 residues. The germline V gene has CDR1 DFQATT and CDR2 SNEGSKA (reference sequence). V lost 3 bases to trimming and J lost 8 bases; unmatched junction nucleotides: 1. The CDR3 is CSASQGDEQFF. CDR3 sequence (DNA): TGCAGTGCTAGTCAGGGGGATGAGCAGTTCTTC.